The 25 T cell receptor beta chains reported below all come from one sample, sequenced in a study of blood T cell repertoires in COVID-19. Produced via immunoSEQ multiplex PCR; TCRdb's table is partial and in-frame only. The table has about 190,000 clones, 70% to 85% seen once. The sample taken for sequencing was PBMCs or T cells enriched from blood (not recorded which). The receptors derive from a woman aged 30 to 39 who had recovered from COVID-19.

V usage is TRBV6-5 and J usage is TRBJ2-3; D ambiguous. Per the germline V gene, CDR1 is MNHEY and CDR2 is SVGAGI. This CDR3 is built from 11 residues. V shed 5 bases and J shed 5 bases, with 5 bases lying between them. CDR3 sequence (DNA): TGTGCCAGCAGTCTAGGAGATACGCAGTATTTT. It translates to CASSLGDTQYF.

In this sample, this clone turned up a few times. The V and J genes are TRBV4-1 and TRBJ2-1, with 9 nucleotides matching TRBD1. The germline V gene encodes CDR1 MGHRA and CDR2 YSYEKL. With V trimmed by 1 base and J by 10 bases, 2 bases remained unmatched. CDR3 size: 13 residues. The CDR3 sequence: CASSQGTGVEQFF. The CDR3 coding sequence is TGCGCCAGCAGCCAAGGGACAGGGGTAGAGCAGTTCTTC.

The chain joins TRBV28 to TRBJ1-1; D is unclear. CDR3 length equals 12 residues. Trimming shortened V by 2 bases and J by 4 bases, and 5 bases separated the two germline ends. Germline assignment: CDR1 MDHEN and CDR2 SYDVKM. The CDR3 DNA sequence: TGTGCCAGCAGTTTAAGGAGCACTGAAGCTTTCTTT. It specifies CASSLRSTEAFF. The full variable domain, in which reference TRBV28 and TRBJ1-1 provide the parts outside the CDR3, is DVKVTQSSRYLVKRTGEKVFLECVQDMDHENMFWYRQDPGLGLRLIYFSYDVKMKEKGDIPEGYSVSREKKERFSLILESASTNQTSMYLCASSLRSTEAFFGQGTRLTVV.

This rearrangement joins TRBV12-5 to TRBJ2-1, with a weak D call TRBD1 (5 bases). CDR3 length: 14 amino acids. Germline V gives CDR1 LGHNT, CDR2 FRNRAP. V lost 2 bases to trimming and J lost 7 bases, with 12 bases between them. The CDR3, as DNA: TGTGCTAGTGGTTTGCTAGGGGCGGAGAATGAGCAGTTCTTC. It encodes CASGLLGAENEQFF.

The rearrangement uses TRBV18 and TRBJ2-7, with TRBD2 matching 7 bases. V gave up 4 bases and J gave up 1 base; unmatched junction bases: 1. Germline V lookup: CDR1 KGHSH, CDR2 LQKENI. The CDR3 spans 13 residues. The CDR3 nucleotides are TGTGCCAGCTCACGGGGGGGTTCCTACGAGCAGTACGTC. Amino acids: CASSRGGSYEQYV.

The V call is TRBV5-1, the J call TRBJ1-2; possibly TRBD1 for D (6 bases). Trimming took 5 bases from V and 4 from J, leaving 15 bases between them. Looked up from germline, CDR1 is SGHRS and CDR2 is YFSETQ. The CDR3 extends over 14 amino acids. CDR3 in amino acids: CASREMTGFYGYTF. The DNA of the CDR3 is TGCGCCAGCAGGGAAATGACAGGATTCTATGGCTACACCTTC.

The V call is TRBV5-4, the J call TRBJ1-1, with D maybe TRBD1 (5 bases). V lost 4 bases and J 11 bases, leaving 12 bases between the germline ends. The V gene's germline CDR1 is SGHNT and CDR2 YYREEE (reference sequence). The CDR3 runs 11 residues. CDR3 residues: CASSEGRLAFF. The CDR3 bases are TGTGCCAGCAGCGAGGGGAGGTTGGCTTTCTTT.

J is TRBJ1-2 and V is TRBV28, with a weak D call TRBD1 (6 bases). The CDR3 runs to 14 residues. CDR1 MDHEN and CDR2 SYDVKM come from the germline V gene. V was shortened by 6 bases and J by 1 base, with 12 bases between the two germline ends. CDR3 in DNA: TGTGCCAGCAGGACTAACAGGGTTAACTATGGCTACACCTTC. This sequence encodes CASRTNRVNYGYTF.

The chain is built from TRBV5-8 and TRBJ2-4, with 7 bases identical to TRBD2. The V segment lost 1 base and the J segment 6 bases; nucleotides outside the gene matches: 7. Per the germline V gene, CDR1 is SGHTS and CDR2 is YDEGEE. The CDR3 covers 15 residues. Written as DNA, the CDR3 is TGTGCCAGCAGCTTGTTGGGGGGGAAGGGAAACATTCAGTACTTC. Translation: CASSLLGGKGNIQYF.

This clone was picked up a small number of times. The genes are TRBV7-2 and TRBJ2-2, with D possibly matching TRBD1 (6 bases). Germline loops: CDR1 SGHTA, CDR2 FQGNSA. Trimming removed 5 bases from V and 5 bases from J, with 12 bases in between. This CDR3 spans 14 amino acids. CDR3 protein: CASSPLRGTGELFF. CDR3 coding DNA: TGTGCCAGCAGCCCCTTAAGGGGGACCGGGGAGCTGTTTTTT.

This chain links TRBV5-8 with TRBJ2-7, with D perhaps TRBD1 (6 bases). The CDR3 sequence is 15 residues long. Germline V gene data show CDR1 as SGHTS and CDR2 as YDEGEE. V dropped 0 bases and J dropped 2 bases, with 12 bases sitting between them. The DNA for the CDR3 is TGTGCCAGCAGCTTGGAGACAGGTAGGCCCTACGAGCAGTACGTC. It specifies CASSLETGRPYEQYV.

This chain links TRBV6-4 with TRBJ2-1; D possibly corresponds to TRBD1 (6 bases). The CDR3 extends over 17 amino acids. The germline V and J ends were trimmed by 2 bases and 1 base, with 15 bases remaining between them. Germline values: CDR1 MRHNA, CDR2 SNTAGT. The CDR3 nucleotides are TGTGCCAGCAGTGACGCTCGGGACAAAGAATCCTACAATGAGCAGTTCTTC. Residues: CASSDARDKESYNEQFF.

The DNA for the CDR3 is TGTGCCAGCAGTACCCTAGGGGCGGGAGAAAATGAGCAGTTCTTC. It is translated as CASSTLGAGENEQFF. The chain joins TRBV27 to TRBJ2-1, with 7 bases identical to TRBD2. With V trimmed by 5 bases and J by 7 bases, 11 bases remained unmatched. CDR3 length: 15 residues. Germline V CDR1 and CDR2: MNHEY, SMNVEV (reference sequence).

The chain joins TRBV3-1 (or the pseudogene TRBV3-2) to TRBJ2-1; 14 bases line up with TRBD2. The J segment lost 5 bases and the V segment lost 1 base, leaving 7 bases of the junction unmatched. This CDR3 has 18 amino acids. Germline-derived CDR1 and CDR2 are LGHDT and YNNKEL (reference sequence). CDR3 region: CASSQAGTSGSSDNEQFF. CDR3 nucleotides: TGTGCCAGCAGCCAAGCCGGGACTAGCGGGAGTTCCGACAATGAGCAGTTCTTC.

As to this clone: Other DNA sequences in this sample translate to the same CDR3. In nucleotides, the CDR3 is TGCGCCAGCAGCTTGACGGGGAGTTCCAATCAGCCCCAGCATTTT. It codes for CASSLTGSSNQPQHF. The rearrangement joins TRBV5-1 to TRBJ1-5; the D is unclear. The CDR3 contains 15 residues. V lost 1 base to trimming and J lost 3 bases, with 11 bases between them. Per the germline V gene, CDR1 is SGHRS and CDR2 is YFSETQ.

Concerning this clone itself: This could be a read error, since a much larger clone is one nucleotide away. The genes are TRBV5-4 and TRBJ1-2; 7 bases are shared with TRBD1. The CDR3 loop spans 13 amino acids. Trimming cost V 4 bases and J 3 bases; bases outside gene matches: 3. The germline V gene has CDR1 SGHNT and CDR2 YYREEE (reference sequence). This CDR3 is CASSRGQYYGYTF. For the CDR3, the DNA is TGTGCCAGCAGCAGGGGACAGTACTATGGCTACACCTTC.

This clone was detected only a few times. The chain is built from TRBV7-2 and TRBJ2-7; 11 nucleotides agree with TRBD2. CDR3 length: 14 residues. V gave up 5 bases and J gave up 3 bases; unmatched junction bases: 3. Germline CDR1 and CDR2: SGHTA and FQGNSA. The CDR3 loop is CASSQGLADYEQYF. CDR3 sequence (DNA): TGTGCCAGCAGCCAGGGACTAGCGGACTACGAGCAGTACTTC.

J is TRBJ1-4 and V is TRBV6-1; no definite D call. Per the germline V gene, CDR1 is MNHNS and CDR2 is SASEGT. The CDR3 extends over 16 amino acids. Trimming took off 0 bases at V and 8 bases at J, with 16 bases between the two ends. CDR3 region: CASSEARQPGYEKLFF. The DNA for the CDR3 is TGTGCCAGCAGTGAAGCGCGGCAACCTGGGTACGAAAAACTGTTTTTT.

The chain joins TRBV28 to TRBJ2-1; 13 bases match TRBD2. The CDR3 covers 16 residues. The V segment lost 7 bases and the J segment 4 bases; nucleotides outside the gene matches: 7. CDR1 MDHEN and CDR2 SYDVKM come from the germline V gene. The CDR3 sequence is CASKIGTSGVYNEQFF. The CDR3 coding sequence is TGTGCCAGCAAAATAGGGACTAGCGGGGTGTACAATGAGCAGTTCTTC.

The J gene is TRBJ2-3, the V gene TRBV28; 8 bases match TRBD2. Germline-derived CDR1 and CDR2 are MDHEN and SYDVKM. CDR3 length equals 15 residues. The V segment lost 2 bases and the J segment 2 bases; nucleotides outside the gene matches: 3. This CDR3 is CASSLTSGLTDTQYF. As DNA, the CDR3 is TGTGCCAGCAGTTTAACTAGCGGTCTCACAGATACGCAGTATTTT.

The chain links TRBV29-1 to TRBJ2-5; D is undetermined. This CDR3 is 12 amino acids long. V was shortened by 2 bases and J by 2 bases, with 6 bases between the two germline ends. The germline V gene encodes CDR1 SQVTM and CDR2 ANQGSEA. In nucleotides, the CDR3 is TGCAGCGTTGAATGGGCACAAGAGACCCAGTACTTC. This codes for CSVEWAQETQYF.

The chain uses TRBV4-1 and TRBJ2-7, with 9 bases aligning to TRBD2. The V gene end was trimmed by 4 bases and the J gene end by 0 bases; junction bases not matched to a gene: 4. Germline CDR1 MGHRA, CDR2 YSYEKL. This CDR3 is 15 amino acids long. The CDR3 spells CASSPFSGGSYEQYF. The CDR3 region has the DNA TGCGCCAGCAGCCCATTTAGCGGGGGCTCCTACGAGCAGTACTTC.

The chain couples TRBV18 to TRBJ2-3; TRBD2 is a possible D gene (6 bases). Trimming shortened V by 1 base and J by 1 base, and 9 bases separated the two germline ends. The CDR3 has 15 amino acids. Germline CDR1 is KGHSH and CDR2 is LQKENI. The CDR3 is CASSPRGGGTDTQYF. The CDR3, as DNA: TGTGCCAGCTCACCACGGGGCGGGGGCACAGATACGCAGTATTTT. The entire variable domain, with the rest obtained from reference TRBV18 and TRBJ2-3, is as follows: NAGVMQNPRHLVRRRGQEARLRCSPMKGHSHVYWYRQLPEEGLKFMVYLQKENIIDESGMPKERFSAEFPKEGPSILRIQQVVRGDSAAYFCASSPRGGGTDTQYFGPGTRLTVL.

The chain uses TRBV3-1 (or the pseudogene TRBV3-2) and TRBJ1-1; possible D gene TRBD1, 5 bases. V lost 4 bases and J lost 4, with 19 bases in between. CDR3 length equals 16 residues. The germline CDR1 and CDR2 sequences are LGHDT and YNNKEL (reference sequence). As DNA, the CDR3 is TGTGCCAGCAGCCCGTATACGACAGCCGGGGGCACTGAAGCTTTCTTT. Its translation: CASSPYTTAGGTEAFF.

In this sample, this clone turned up once. The chain joins TRBV24-1 to TRBJ2-3; D is possibly TRBD1 (6 bases). Looked up from germline, CDR1 is KGHDR and CDR2 is SFDVKD. V was pared by 7 bases and J by 2 bases, with 15 bases between. The CDR3 sequence is 15 residues long. CDR3 DNA sequence: TGTGCCACCAGATCCGGGACAAAAGACACAGATACGCAGTATTTT. Translation gives CATRSGTKDTDTQYF.